This record concerns one T cell receptor (beta chain) sequence. Its antigen specificity is not known. Base qualities are not at hand, and no much larger clone is one base apart. This record comes from a study of T cells after yellow fever vaccination (dated by TCRdb to between 2019 and 2020). Notes on the research overall: The SMART-Seq v4 Ultra Low Input RNA kit was used to prepare libraries from fractions with low cell numbers. To follow T-cell clones before and after primary and booster YFV17D yellow fever vaccination, bulk TCR alpha and beta repertoires were sequenced over time. Two healthy male donors made up the cohort, one aged 18 to 29 years and the other aged 30 to 40 years. Blood was drawn at multiple timepoints before and after primary and secondary immunization, with bulk PBMC replicates and cell subsets isolated.

This specimen's treatment or condition label, per the study, means: live attenuated yellow fever vaccine strain. Two biological replicates of bulk PBMCs were collected at each blood-draw timepoint. PBMCs were isolated from peripheral blood using a standard Ficoll-Paque protocol. TriZol was used to extract RNA from bulk PBMCs, from CD4 and CD8 fractions, and from dextramer-positive and dextramer-negative fractions. V gives up 3 bases and J gives up 4 bases, and the segment between their germline ends measures 21 bases. The CDR3 numbers 17 residues from cysteine through phenylalanine. CDR3 DNA only is kept here, 51 bases in frame from base 1. What the work shows at the level of the full study, not this receptor alone: Most clones expanded after primary vaccination were re-detected after the booster (almost 98% of CD4 and 88% of CD8), suggesting broad memory maintenance. Only a couple of donors were included in the study, so the extent to which the findings can be generalized is limited. The secondary T-cell response was found to be weaker but faster than the primary response, with a peak reached on day 5 rather than on day 15. A small share of clonotypes occurred in both CD4 and CD8 compartments, likely arising from convergent recombination. FACS-sorted repertoires could contain abundant contaminating clonotypes from the bulk population, so computational filtering was required.

TCR cDNA was synthesized by 5'RACE template switching, which introduced a universal primer site and unique molecular identifiers. Priming for cDNA synthesis came from both the TCR alpha and TCR beta constant segments. Library amplification involved two PCR steps, and the second step added sample barcodes and sequencing adapters. Sequencing of libraries was done on Illumina HiSeq 2500 (2x100 bp) or NovaSeq (2x150 bp). The original pipeline was this. MIGEC handled demultiplexing of reads and collapsing into UMI consensus sequences, while MiXCR performed V(D)J alignment. Vaccine-responding clonotypes were defined with edgeR using replicate PBMC samples, requiring FDR below 0.01 and a log2 fold change above 5 up to day 15. Bulk clonotypes were assigned CD4 or CD8 identity according to which sequenced CD4 or CD8 repertoire held them at higher abundance. TCRdb ran its own pipeline on the public reads, namely fastp trimming at Q25 and MiXCR clone calling, and kept in-frame beta chains. When rows share a CDR3 protein, they turn into one entry using the most common DNA and genes. The V and J calls here are based on TCRdb, not the publication. The sample records 300,000 to 400,000 distinct CDR3 sequences, roughly 9.4% of which are singletons. The ten largest clones represent more than 15% of the sample.

The source is a man younger than 35 who received the YFV17D yellow fever vaccine. The V and J segments used are TRBV12-3 or TRBV12-4 and TRBJ1-2, and perhaps TRBD1 as D gene, on 5 matching bases. Sequencing was performed on PBMCs, taken on the day of the first yellow fever vaccination. The CDR3 loop reads CASSFSTRGEIGYGYTF. At the DNA level, the sequence is TGTGCCAGCAGTTTTTCGACCCGGGGGGAGATTGGCTATGGCTACACCTTC.